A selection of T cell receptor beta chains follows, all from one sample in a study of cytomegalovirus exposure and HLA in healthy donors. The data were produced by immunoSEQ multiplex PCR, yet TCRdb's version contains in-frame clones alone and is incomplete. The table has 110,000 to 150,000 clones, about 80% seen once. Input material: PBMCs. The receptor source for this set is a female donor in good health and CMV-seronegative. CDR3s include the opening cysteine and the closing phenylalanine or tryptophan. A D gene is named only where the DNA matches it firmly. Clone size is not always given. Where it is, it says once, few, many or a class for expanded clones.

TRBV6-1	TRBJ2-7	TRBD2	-	TGTGCCACCCGGCTAGCGGCAATGGGCGAGCAGTACTTC	CATRLAAMGEQYF
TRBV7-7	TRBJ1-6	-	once	TGTGCTAGCAGCTTGGACATCGGCTCACCCCTCCACTTT	CASSLDIGSPLHF
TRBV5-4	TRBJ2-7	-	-	TGTGCCAGCAGCGGGGTCGGGGTCTACGAGCAGTACTTC	CASSGVGVYEQYF
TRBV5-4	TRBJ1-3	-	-	TGTGCCAGCAGCTTGGCCCAGGGAAACACCATATATTTT	CASSLAQGNTIYF
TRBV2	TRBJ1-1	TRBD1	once	TGTGCCAGCAGCCTGGACAGGGGGGGTAACACTGAAGCTTTCTTT	CASSLDRGGNTEAFF
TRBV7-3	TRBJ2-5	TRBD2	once	TGTGCCAGCAGCCCCCAGCGGGGGGCCCAAGAGACCCAGTACTTC	CASSPQRGAQETQYF
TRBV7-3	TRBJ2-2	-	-	TGTGCCAGCAGCTTCCAGGGAAGGGGAACCGGGGAGCTGTTTTTT	CASSFQGRGTGELFF
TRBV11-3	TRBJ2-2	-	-	TGTGCCAGCAGCCCAATGAGGACCGGGGAGCTGTTTTTT	CASSPMRTGELFF
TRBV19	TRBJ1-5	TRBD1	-	TGTGCCAGTAGTATGAAGTGGGACAGGGGGGGTCAGCCCCAGCATTTT	CASSMKWDRGGQPQHF
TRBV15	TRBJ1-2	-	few	TGTGCCACCGTAGGGGCCCCTAACTATGGCTACACCTTC	CATVGAPNYGYTF
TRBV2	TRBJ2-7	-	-	TGTGCCAGCAGTGGCGGGGTTGGCCTCTCCTACGAGCAGTACTTC	CASSGGVGLSYEQYF
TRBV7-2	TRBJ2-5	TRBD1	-	TGTGCCAGCAGCCTCCGCCCGGGACAGAACCAAGAGACCCAGTACTTC	CASSLRPGQNQETQYF
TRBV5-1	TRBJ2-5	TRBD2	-	TGCGCCAGCAGCCATGGGACTAGTCCAGAGACCCAGTACTTC	CASSHGTSPETQYF
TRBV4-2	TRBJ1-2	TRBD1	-	TGTGCCAGCAGCGGACAGGGGGCGATGGGCTACACCTTC	CASSGQGAMGYTF
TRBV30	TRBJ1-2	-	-	TGTGCCTGGAGTGTAAATCCGGTCTTTAACTATGGCTACACCTTC	CAWSVNPVFNYGYTF
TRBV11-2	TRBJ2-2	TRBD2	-	TGTGCCAGCAGCTTAGTAATAGCGGGCGTGGTCGGGGAGCTGTTTTTT	CASSLVIAGVVGELFF
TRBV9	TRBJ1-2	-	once	TGTGCCAGCAGCGACCGGGTGGATGGCTACACCTTC	CASSDRVDGYTF
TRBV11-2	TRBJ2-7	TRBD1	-	TGTGCCAGCAGCTTAGCAGGGACAGGTGGCGAGCAGTACTTC	CASSLAGTGGEQYF
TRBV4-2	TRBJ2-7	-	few	TGTGCCAGACAGGACCTGGACGAGCAGTACTTC	CARQDLDEQYF
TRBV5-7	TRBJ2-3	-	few	TGTGCCAGCAGCTTGGACAGTGGTTCGACAGATACGCAGTATTTT	CASSLDSGSTDTQYF
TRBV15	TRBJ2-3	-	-	TGTGCCACCAGCAGAGTAGCGTCCCGCACAGATACGCAGTATTTT	CATSRVASRTDTQYF
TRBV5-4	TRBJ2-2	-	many	TGTGCCAGCAGCTTGGGGGGGGACGGGGAGCTGTTTTTT	CASSLGGDGELFF
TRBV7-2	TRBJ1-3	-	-	TGTGCCAGCAGCTTAGTCGGGGGAGCAGGAAACACCATATATTTT	CASSLVGGAGNTIYF
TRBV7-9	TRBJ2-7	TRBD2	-	TGTGCCAGCAGCCCCTCCCCCGGACTAGCGGGAGACTACGAGCAGTACTTC	CASSPSPGLAGDYEQYF
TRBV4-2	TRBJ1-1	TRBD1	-	TGTGCCAGCAGCCAAGTCGCTGCTGGCCGCGGGGCTGCGACAGGGTGGGACACTGAAGCTTTCTTT	CASSQVAAGRGAATGWDTEAFF
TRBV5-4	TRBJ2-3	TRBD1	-	TGTGCCAGCAGCCGACCCGGACAGGGAGTCACAGATACGCAGTATTTT	CASSRPGQGVTDTQYF
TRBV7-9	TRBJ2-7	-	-	TGTGCCAGCAGCCCCCGGGACAACTCCTACGAGCAGTACTTC	CASSPRDNSYEQYF
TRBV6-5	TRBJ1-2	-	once	TGTGCCAGCAGAACAACTAACTATGGCTACACCTTC	CASRTTNYGYTF
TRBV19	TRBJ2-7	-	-	TGTGCCAGTAGTATAGTGGCAGCGGACTCCTACGAGCAGTACTTC	CASSIVAADSYEQYF
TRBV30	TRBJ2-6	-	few	TGTGCCTGGAGTGCCATCATCCAGACAGGGAGGTTTGGGGCCAACGTCCTGACTTTC	CAWSAIIQTGRFGANVLTF
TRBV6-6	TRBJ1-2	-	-	TGTGCCAGCAGTTCGTCCGACACAGGAAACTATGGCTACACCTTC	CASSSSDTGNYGYTF
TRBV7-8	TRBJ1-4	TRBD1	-	TGTGCCAGCAGCTTAGCGCGACAGGGACCTGAAAAACTGTTTTTT	CASSLARQGPEKLFF
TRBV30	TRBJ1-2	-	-	TGTGCCTGGAGTCGGGAAAACTATGGCTACACCTTC	CAWSRENYGYTF
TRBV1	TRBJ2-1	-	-	TGCACCAGCAGCCGCAACAAAAATCGGACTAGCGGCTTCTTCGAGCAGTTCTTC	CTSSRNKNRTSGFFEQFF
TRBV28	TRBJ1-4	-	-	TGTGCCAGCAGCAGAACAGGGATTACTGAAAAACTGTTTTTT	CASSRTGITEKLFF
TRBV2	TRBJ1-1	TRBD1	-	TGTGCCAGCAGAGTAGACAGGGCTGGGGGCACTGAAGCTTTCTTT	CASRVDRAGGTEAFF
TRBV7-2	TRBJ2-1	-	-	TGTGCCAGCAGCTTAGGGAGATCATTGTACAATGAGCAGTTCTTC	CASSLGRSLYNEQFF
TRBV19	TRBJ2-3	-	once	TGTGCCAGTAGTTTGGCAGGGTCGACAGATACGCAGTATTTT	CASSLAGSTDTQYF
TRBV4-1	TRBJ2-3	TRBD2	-	TGCGCCAGCAGCCAACTAACGGGGGGGGGCGGGGATACGCAGTATTTT	CASSQLTGGGGDTQYF
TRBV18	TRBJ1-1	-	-	TGTGCCAGCTCACCGATTAGGGGTAACACTGAAGCTTTCTTT	CASSPIRGNTEAFF
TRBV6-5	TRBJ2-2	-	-	TGTGCCAGCAGTTACTTGGCAGACGGGACCGGGGAGCTGTTTTTT	CASSYLADGTGELFF
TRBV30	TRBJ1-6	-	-	TGTGCCTGTGACAGTTATAATTCACCCCTCCACTTT	CACDSYNSPLHF
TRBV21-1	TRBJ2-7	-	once	TGTGCCAGCAGCAAAAGGAACAGGGAATCCTACGAGCAGTACTTC	CASSKRNRESYEQYF
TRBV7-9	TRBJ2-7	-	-	TGTGCCAGCAGTCCCGATAGCGGCCTACTTATCCTTAGAGAGCAGTACTTC	CASSPDSGLLILREQYF
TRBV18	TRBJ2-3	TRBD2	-	TGTGCCAGCTCACAACTAGCGGGCACAGATACGCAGTATTTT	CASSQLAGTDTQYF
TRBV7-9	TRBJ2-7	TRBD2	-	TGTTCCAGCAGCTCCATAGCGGGAGTCGGCTCCTACGAGCAGTACTTC	CSSSSIAGVGSYEQYF
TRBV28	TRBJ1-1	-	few	TGTGCCAGCAGTCCGCGGACAGCTAACACTGAAGCTTTCTTT	CASSPRTANTEAFF
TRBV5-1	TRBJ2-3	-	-	TGCGCCAGCACTCCGCTATCTCGAAGCACAGATACGCAGTATTTT	CASTPLSRSTDTQYF
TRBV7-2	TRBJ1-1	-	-	TGTGCCAGCAGCTTAGAAGGGACATTCCCCCTACCTTTCTTT	CASSLEGTFPLPFF
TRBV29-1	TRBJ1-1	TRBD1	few	TGCAGCGTTGACGTGACAGGGATGAACACTGAAGCTTTCTTT	CSVDVTGMNTEAFF
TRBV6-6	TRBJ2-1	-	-	TGTGCCAGCAGTTACGGCGGGGACAATGAGCAGTTCTTC	CASSYGGDNEQFF
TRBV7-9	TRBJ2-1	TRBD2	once	TGTGCCAGCAGCACCGATAGCGGGAGGGCCTACAATGAGCAGTTCTTC	CASSTDSGRAYNEQFF
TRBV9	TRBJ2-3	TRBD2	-	TGTGCCAGCAGCTTAGGGACTAGGCTGGATACGCAGTATTTT	CASSLGTRLDTQYF
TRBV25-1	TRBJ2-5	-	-	TGTGCCAGCAGTGAATCGGGGCAGGGGGGCCAAGAGACCCAGTACTTC	CASSESGQGGQETQYF
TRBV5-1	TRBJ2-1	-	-	TGCGCCAGCAGCTTGGTGGTGGCTCACAATGAGCAGTTCTTC	CASSLVVAHNEQFF